The 9 T cell receptor beta chains below come from one sample, sequenced in a study of T cell responses to AZD1222 COVID-19 vaccine. Assay: immunoSEQ multiplex PCR; the TCRdb copy retains only in-frame clones and omits some. The sample lists under 150,000 clones, about 91% occurring once. The material sequenced was peripheral blood, taken 28 days after the second AZD1222 dose. These TCRs come from an adult who received the AZD1222 COVID-19 vaccine.

This chain joins TRBV5-6 and TRBJ1-5; the match to TRBD1 covers 9 bases. The CDR3 is 14 residues long. Germline V lookup: CDR1 SGHDT, CDR2 YYEEEE. J was trimmed by 5 bases and V by 4 bases; bases with no gene match: 4. Here the CDR3 reads CASSTRQGDQPQHF. DNA for the CDR3: TGTGCCAGCAGCACTCGACAGGGGGATCAGCCCCAGCATTTT.

This chain links TRBV6-5 with TRBJ2-7, with a possible D match to TRBD2 (5 bases). Trimming took 5 bases from V and 4 from J, leaving 12 bases between them. The CDR3 covers 13 residues. The germline gives CDR1 MNHEY, CDR2 SVGAGI. The CDR3 coding sequence is TGTGCCAGCAGTACGAGGGCCAATTACGAGCAGTACTTC. As protein: CASSTRANYEQYF.

The V and J genes are TRBV3-1 (or the pseudogene TRBV3-2) and TRBJ2-5, with 7 positions matching TRBD2. CDR1 is LGHDT and CDR2 is YNNKEL in the germline V gene (reference sequence). The V gene end was trimmed by 3 bases and the J gene end by 5 bases; junction bases not matched to a gene: 15. The CDR3 has 17 residues. The CDR3 protein is CASSHDLGGGEAETQYF. The CDR3 DNA is TGTGCCAGCAGCCATGATTTGGGCGGGGGAGAAGCGGAGACCCAGTACTTC.

The chain links TRBV5-1 to TRBJ2-2; the D gene is possibly TRBD2 (5 bases). Trimming shortened V by 1 base and J by 0 bases, and 13 bases separated the two germline ends. The CDR3 consists of 17 residues. The germline V gene has CDR1 SGHRS and CDR2 YFSETQ. The CDR3 bases are TGCGCCAGCAGCTTGCGGGGTTCTTACGCGAACACCGGGGAGCTGTTTTTT. Translating it yields CASSLRGSYANTGELFF.

Written as DNA, the CDR3 is TGTGCCAGTAGTATGACATACCTCTACTATGGCTACACCTTC. Translating gives CASSMTYLYYGYTF. The chain has TRBV19 and TRBJ1-2, with D uncertain. V was trimmed by 3 bases and J by 3 bases, leaving 11 bases between them. Germline CDR1 is LNHDA and CDR2 is SQIVND (reference sequence). The CDR3 runs 14 residues.

This chain uses TRBV7-2 with TRBJ2-2; D is perhaps TRBD1 (5 bases). This CDR3 has 13 residues. Between the trimmed V and J ends, which lost 5 bases and 6 bases, there was a span of 10 bases. Germline CDR1 is SGHTA and CDR2 is FQGNSA. The CDR3 DNA reads as TGTGCCAGCAGCCCCCAGGGCCCCGGGGAGCTGTTTTTT. Translated: CASSPQGPGELFF.

The chain has TRBV3-1 (or the pseudogene TRBV3-2) and TRBJ1-6; unclear D gene. The length of the CDR3 is 12 residues. With 6 bases removed from V and 6 bases from J, the gap between germline ends came to 6 bases. Germline-derived CDR1 and CDR2 are LGHDT and YNNKEL (reference sequence). The DNA of the CDR3 is TGTGCCAGCAGAGGGCGTAATTCACCCCTCCACTTT. Protein sequence: CASRGRNSPLHF.

The chain combines TRBV7-2 with TRBJ1-1; D perhaps matches TRBD1 (5 bases). V lost 2 bases to trimming and J lost 1 base, with 8 bases between them. Germline CDR1 and CDR2: SGHTA and FQGNSA. The length of the CDR3 is 14 residues. As DNA, the CDR3 is TGTGCCAGCAGCTTACAGGGTGGGAACACTGAAGCTTTCTTT. It translates to CASSLQGGNTEAFF.

The rearrangement uses TRBV7-2 and TRBJ2-7; no firm D call. The germline gives CDR1 SGHTA, CDR2 FQGNSA. This CDR3 has 11 amino acids. V dropped 2 bases and J dropped 5 bases, with 4 bases sitting between them. Written as DNA, the CDR3 is TGTGCCAGCAGCTTATTGAACGAGCAGTACTTC. It specifies CASSLLNEQYF.